This record covers a single T cell receptor (beta chain). What it recognizes is unknown. The V gene's germline CDR1 is SGDLS and CDR2 YYNGEE. V gave up 4 bases and J gave up 3 bases; unmatched junction bases: 16. The CDR3 length is 18 residues. Libraries were prepared by immunoSEQ multiplex PCR; TCRdb keeps only in-frame clonotypes and omits some of them. The sample has over a million clones, around 97% seen once; the top ten hold 1.2%. These data come from a study of shared clonotypes between healthy human individuals. The study, taken as a whole, reports: Sorted-subset sequencing was shown by rarefaction to be incomplete despite large depth.

The chain is built from TRBV9 and TRBJ2-1, with 7 bases lining up with TRBD1. The receptor was derived from a man younger than 45 in good health. Material for sequencing was naive CD4+ T cells sorted from blood. Subset defined: CD45RA+ positively selected. DNA for the CDR3: TGTGCCAGCAGCCCCCAGTCGGTTACTAGGGGGCTCTACAATGAGCAGTTCTTC. It translates to CASSPQSVTRGLYNEQFF.